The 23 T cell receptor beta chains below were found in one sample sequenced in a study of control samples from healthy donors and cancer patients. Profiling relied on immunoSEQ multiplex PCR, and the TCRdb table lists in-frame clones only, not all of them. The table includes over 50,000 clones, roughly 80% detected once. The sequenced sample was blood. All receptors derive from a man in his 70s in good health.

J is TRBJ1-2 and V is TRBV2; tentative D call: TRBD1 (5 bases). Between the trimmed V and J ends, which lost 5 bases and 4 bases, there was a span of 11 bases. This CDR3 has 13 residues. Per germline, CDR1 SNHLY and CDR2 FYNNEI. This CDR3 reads CASSRQQFYGYTF. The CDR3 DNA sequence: TGTGCCAGCAGTCGACAGCAATTCTATGGCTACACCTTC.

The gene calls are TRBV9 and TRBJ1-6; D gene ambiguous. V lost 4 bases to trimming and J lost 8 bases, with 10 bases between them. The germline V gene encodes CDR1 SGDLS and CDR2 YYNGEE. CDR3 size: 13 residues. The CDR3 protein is CASSPSGDSPLHF. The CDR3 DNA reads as TGTGCCAGCAGCCCCAGTGGGGATTCACCCCTCCACTTT.

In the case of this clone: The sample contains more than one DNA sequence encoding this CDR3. The CDR3 coding sequence is TGTGCCAGCAGCTTAGGAGGTAGCGGGAGGGTTTTCTACGAGCAGTACTTC. It encodes CASSLGGSGRVFYEQYF. This chain uses TRBV11-2 with TRBJ2-7, with 11 bases lining up with TRBD2. This CDR3 region has 17 residues. V lost 1 base and J lost 3; bases outside the gene matches: 8. Germline V gives CDR1 SGHAT, CDR2 FQNNGV.

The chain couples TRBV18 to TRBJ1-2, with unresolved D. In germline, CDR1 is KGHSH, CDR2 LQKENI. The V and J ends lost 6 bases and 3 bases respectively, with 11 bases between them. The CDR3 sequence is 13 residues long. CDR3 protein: CASSPSPDYGYTF. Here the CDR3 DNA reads TGTGCCAGCTCCCCGAGCCCAGACTATGGCTACACCTTC.

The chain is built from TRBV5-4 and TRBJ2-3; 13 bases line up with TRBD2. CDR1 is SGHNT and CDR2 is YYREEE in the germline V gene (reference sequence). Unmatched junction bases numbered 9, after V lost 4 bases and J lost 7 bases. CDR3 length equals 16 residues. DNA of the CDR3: TGTGCCAGCAGCCCGCCCGGGACTAGCGGGGAGAATACGCAGTATTTT. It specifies CASSPPGTSGENTQYF.

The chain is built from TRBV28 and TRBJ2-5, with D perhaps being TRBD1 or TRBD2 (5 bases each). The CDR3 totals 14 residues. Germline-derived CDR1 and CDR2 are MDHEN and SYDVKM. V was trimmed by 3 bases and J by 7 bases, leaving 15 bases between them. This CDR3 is CASSLPGTQVTQYF. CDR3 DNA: TGTGCCAGCAGTTTGCCCGGGACGCAGGTGACCCAGTACTTC.

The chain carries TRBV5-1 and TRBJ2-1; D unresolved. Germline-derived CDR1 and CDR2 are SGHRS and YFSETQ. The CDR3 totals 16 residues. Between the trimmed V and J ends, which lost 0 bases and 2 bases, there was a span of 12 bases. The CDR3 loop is CASSLEPESTYNEQFF. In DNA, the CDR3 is TGCGCCAGCAGCTTGGAACCGGAAAGCACCTACAATGAGCAGTTCTTC.

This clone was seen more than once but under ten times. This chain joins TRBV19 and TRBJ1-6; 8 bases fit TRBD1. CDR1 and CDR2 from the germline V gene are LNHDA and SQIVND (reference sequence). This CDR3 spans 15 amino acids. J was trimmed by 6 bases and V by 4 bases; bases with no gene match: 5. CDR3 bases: TGTGCCAGTAGTAAGGACAGGGAGTCTAATTCACCCCTCCACTTT. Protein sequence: CASSKDRESNSPLHF.

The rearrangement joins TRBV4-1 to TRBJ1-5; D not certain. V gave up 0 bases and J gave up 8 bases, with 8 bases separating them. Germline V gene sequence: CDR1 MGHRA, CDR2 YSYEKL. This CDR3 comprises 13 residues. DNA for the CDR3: TGCGCCAGCAGCCAAGATATGGTGGAGCCCCAGCATTTT. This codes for CASSQDMVEPQHF.

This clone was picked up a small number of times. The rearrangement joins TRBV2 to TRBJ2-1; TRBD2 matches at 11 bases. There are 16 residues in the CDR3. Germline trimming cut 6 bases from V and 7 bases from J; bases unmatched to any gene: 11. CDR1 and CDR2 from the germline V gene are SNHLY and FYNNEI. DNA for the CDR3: TGTGCCAGCAGGGCAAAGACTAGCGGGGTATTGAATGAGCAGTTCTTC. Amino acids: CASRAKTSGVLNEQFF.

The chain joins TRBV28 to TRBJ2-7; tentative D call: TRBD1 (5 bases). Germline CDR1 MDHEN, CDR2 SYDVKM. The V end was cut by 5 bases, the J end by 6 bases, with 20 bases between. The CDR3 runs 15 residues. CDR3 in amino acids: CASSPPLQGLGEQYF. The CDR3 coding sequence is TGTGCCAGCAGTCCCCCCCTGCAGGGTCTTGGCGAGCAGTACTTC.

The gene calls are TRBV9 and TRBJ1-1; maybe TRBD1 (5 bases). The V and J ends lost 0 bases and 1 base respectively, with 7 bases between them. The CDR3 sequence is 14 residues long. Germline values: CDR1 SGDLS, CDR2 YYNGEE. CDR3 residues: CASSVVRGNTEAFF. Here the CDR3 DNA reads TGTGCCAGCAGCGTAGTGAGGGGGAACACTGAAGCTTTCTTT.

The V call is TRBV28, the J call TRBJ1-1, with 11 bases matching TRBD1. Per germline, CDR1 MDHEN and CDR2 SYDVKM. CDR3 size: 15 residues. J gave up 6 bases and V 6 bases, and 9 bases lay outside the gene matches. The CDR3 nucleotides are TGTGCCAGCAGCTCCCAGGGACAGGGGGAGGCTGAAGCTTTCTTT. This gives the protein CASSSQGQGEAEAFF. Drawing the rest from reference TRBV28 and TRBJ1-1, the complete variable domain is DVKVTQSSRYLVKRTGEKVFLECVQDMDHENMFWYRQDPGLGLRLIYFSYDVKMKEKGDIPEGYSVSREKKERFSLILESASTNQTSMYLCASSSQGQGEAEAFFGQGTRLTVV.

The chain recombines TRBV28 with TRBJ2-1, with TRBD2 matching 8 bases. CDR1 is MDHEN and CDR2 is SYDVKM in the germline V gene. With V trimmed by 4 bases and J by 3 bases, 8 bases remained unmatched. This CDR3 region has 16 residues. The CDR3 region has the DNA TGTGCCAGCAGTTCATATAACGGGAGGGGCTACAATGAGCAGTTCTTC. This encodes CASSSYNGRGYNEQFF.

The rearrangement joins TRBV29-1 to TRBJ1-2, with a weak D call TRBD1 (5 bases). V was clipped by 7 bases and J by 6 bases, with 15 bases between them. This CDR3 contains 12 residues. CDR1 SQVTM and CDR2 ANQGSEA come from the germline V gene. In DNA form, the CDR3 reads TGCAGCGCTCGGGCAGGGCCCCATGGCTACACCTTC. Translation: CSARAGPHGYTF.

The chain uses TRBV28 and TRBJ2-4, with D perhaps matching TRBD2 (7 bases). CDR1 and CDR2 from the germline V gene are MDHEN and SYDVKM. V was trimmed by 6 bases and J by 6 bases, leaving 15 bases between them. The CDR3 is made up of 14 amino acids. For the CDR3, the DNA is TGTGCCAGCAGGTTGGGCGGGGGCCCAAACATTCAGTACTTC. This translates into CASRLGGGPNIQYF.

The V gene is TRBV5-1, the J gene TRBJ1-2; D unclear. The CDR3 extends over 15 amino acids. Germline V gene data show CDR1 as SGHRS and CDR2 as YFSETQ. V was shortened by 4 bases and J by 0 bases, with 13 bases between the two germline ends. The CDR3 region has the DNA TGCGCCAGCAGCAGCGGACGGCTGACTAACTATGGCTACACCTTC. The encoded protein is CASSSGRLTNYGYTF.

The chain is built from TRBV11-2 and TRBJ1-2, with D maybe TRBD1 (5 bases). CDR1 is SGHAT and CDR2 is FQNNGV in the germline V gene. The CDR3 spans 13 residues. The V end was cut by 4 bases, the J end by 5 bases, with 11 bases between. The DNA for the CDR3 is TGTGCCAGCAGCTCAACCAGGGTATATGGCTACACCTTC. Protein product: CASSSTRVYGYTF.

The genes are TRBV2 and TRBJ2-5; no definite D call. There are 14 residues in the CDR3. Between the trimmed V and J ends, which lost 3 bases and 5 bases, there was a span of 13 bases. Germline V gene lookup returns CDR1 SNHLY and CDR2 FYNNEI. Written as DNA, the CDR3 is TGTGCCAGCAGTGATATCGGTACGGAGGAGACCCAGTACTTC. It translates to CASSDIGTEETQYF.

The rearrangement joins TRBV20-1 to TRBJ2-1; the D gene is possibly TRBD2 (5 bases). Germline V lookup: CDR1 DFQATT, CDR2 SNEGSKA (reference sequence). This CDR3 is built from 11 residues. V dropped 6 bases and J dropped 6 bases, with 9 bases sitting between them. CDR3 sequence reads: CSADSVNEQFF. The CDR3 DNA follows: TGCAGTGCGGACTCCGTCAATGAGCAGTTCTTC.

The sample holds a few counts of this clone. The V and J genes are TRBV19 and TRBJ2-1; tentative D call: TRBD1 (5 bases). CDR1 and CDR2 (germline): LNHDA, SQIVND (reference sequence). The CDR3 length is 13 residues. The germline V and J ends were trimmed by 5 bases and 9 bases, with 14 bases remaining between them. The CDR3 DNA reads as TGTGCCAGTAGTTTGGGCAGGGCCAGTGAGCAGTTCTTC. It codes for CASSLGRASEQFF.

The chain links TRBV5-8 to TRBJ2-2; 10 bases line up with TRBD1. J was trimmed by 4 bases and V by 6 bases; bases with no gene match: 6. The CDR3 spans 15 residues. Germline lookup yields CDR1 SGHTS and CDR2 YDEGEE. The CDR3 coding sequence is TGTGCCAGCAACCCGGGACAGGGGTTCACCGGGGAGCTGTTTTTT. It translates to CASNPGQGFTGELFF.

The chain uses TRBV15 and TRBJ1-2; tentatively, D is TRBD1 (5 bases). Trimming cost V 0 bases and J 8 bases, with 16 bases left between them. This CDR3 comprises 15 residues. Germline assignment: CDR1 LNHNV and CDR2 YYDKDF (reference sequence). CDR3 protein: CATSRERGRGLGYTF. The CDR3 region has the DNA TGTGCCACCAGCAGAGAGAGGGGACGGGGTTTGGGCTACACCTTC.